The clone carrying this T cell receptor beta chain has ten or more counts. Its target is not known. Unmatched junction bases numbered 6, after V lost 1 base and J lost 7 bases. CDR1 is MDHEN and CDR2 is SYDVKM in the germline V gene. The CDR3 is 15 residues long. This sample is part of a study of T cells after yellow fever vaccination. The study's findings and limits: Bulk-population clonotypes that are abundant could appear as contaminants in FACS-sorted repertoires.

A single record per CDR3 protein comes from TCRdb applying MiXCR to the 5' RACE reads. The sample holds roughly 150,000 distinct CDR3 sequences, 5% to 8% seen once. The TCR was taken from a man aged 25-45 years who received the YFV17D yellow fever vaccine. Sequenced material: CD4+ T cells sorted from PBMCs, taken 10 days after the yellow fever booster vaccination. The rearrangement joins TRBV28 to TRBJ2-1; 8 nucleotides agree with TRBD2. Written as DNA, the CDR3 is TGTGCCAGCAGTTTATTCGGGAGGGCTTCGAATGAGCAGTTCTTC. Its protein product is CASSLFGRASNEQFF.